The clone carrying this T cell receptor (beta chain) was seen ten or more times. No antigen is known for it. The CDR3 length is 16 residues. The germline gives CDR1 LNHDA, CDR2 SQIVND (reference sequence). J gave up 2 bases and V 3 bases, and 5 bases lay outside the gene matches. This record comes from a study of early T cells in non-severe SARS-CoV-2 infection. Study-wide findings and caveats: VDJdb matches were skewed toward anti-spike CD8 T cell responses.

MiXCR, applied by TCRdb to the 5' RACE reads, yields one record per CDR3 protein. The sample has some 30,000 distinct CDR3 sequences; around 5.8% are singletons. The rearrangement links TRBV19 to TRBJ2-1; the match to TRBD2 covers 9 bases. The material sequenced was whole blood. This receptor was taken from an adult who was a healthcare worker with PCR-confirmed SARS-CoV-2 infection or an uninfected control (not recorded which). CDR3 in DNA: TGTGCCAGTAGTATCGAGGCTAGCGGGACCTACAATGAGCAGTTCTTC. This sequence encodes CASSIEASGTYNEQFF. Full variable domain (missing parts from reference TRBV19 and TRBJ2-1): DGGITQSPKYLFRKEGQNVTLSCEQNLNHDAMYWYRQDPGQGLRLIYYSQIVNDFQKGDIAEGYSVSREKKESFPLTVTSAQKNPTAFYLCASSIEASGTYNEQFFGPGTRLTVL.